A single sample gave rise to the 8 T cell receptor beta chains below, sequenced in a study of Ad26.COV2.S vaccination and SARS-CoV-2 variants. Treatment specified: about 20 received Ad26.COV2.S at low or high dose, single or two shots; 5 received placebo; per-sample allocation not given. Day 63 following the first vaccine or placebo injection was when the samples were taken. The method was immunoSEQ multiplex PCR; TCRdb's version includes in-frame clones alone and lacks a portion of them. This repertoire shows some 340,000 clones, approximately 86% found once; its top ten account for approximately 2.1%. Material: peripheral blood, obtained in a trial of Ad26.COV2.S vaccine versus placebo. The receptors originated from a person aged 18-60 years who received the Ad26.COV2.S COVID-19 vaccine or a placebo.

The chain carries TRBV6-5 and TRBJ1-5; possibly TRBD1 for D (5 bases). Germline-derived CDR1 and CDR2 are MNHEY and SVGAGI. V was cut by 7 bases and J by 7 bases, with 17 bases left in between. The CDR3 extends over 14 amino acids. The CDR3 sequence is CASTPGPGLQPQHF. In DNA, the CDR3 is TGTGCCAGCACCCCCGGCCCGGGACTCCAGCCCCAGCATTTT.

This sequence joins TRBV2 and TRBJ1-6; 7 bases match TRBD1. V lost 6 bases, J lost 6 bases, and 5 bases stayed unmatched. This CDR3 contains 14 residues. Germline V gene sequence: CDR1 SNHLY, CDR2 FYNNEI. The CDR3 sequence is CASSGNRGNSPLHF. Here the CDR3 DNA reads TGTGCCAGCAGCGGGAACAGGGGTAATTCACCCCTCCACTTT.

V usage is TRBV3-1 (or the pseudogene TRBV3-2) and J usage is TRBJ1-2, with 7 positions matching TRBD1. V gave up 2 bases and J gave up 4 bases; unmatched junction bases: 7. The CDR3 sequence is 15 residues long. Germline CDR1 reads LGHDT; CDR2 reads YNNKEL (reference sequence). CDR3 in amino acids: CASSQQGGGSYGYTF. CDR3 DNA sequence: TGTGCCAGCAGCCAACAGGGGGGCGGTAGCTATGGCTACACCTTC.

This chain uses TRBV19 with TRBJ1-2, with TRBD1 as a possible D gene (6 bases). The CDR3 spans 12 residues. Trimming cost V 8 bases and J 7 bases, with 14 bases left between them. CDR1 is LNHDA, CDR2 SQIVND, per germline (reference sequence). The CDR3 nucleotides are TGTGCCAGTGATGGGGGGCTTGGTGGCTACACCTTC. Protein product: CASDGGLGGYTF.

This chain uses TRBV19 with TRBJ2-7; D unresolved. The CDR3 has 16 amino acids. Germline CDR1 reads LNHDA; CDR2 reads SQIVND (reference sequence). Trimming removed 9 bases from V and 1 base from J, with 22 bases in between. The CDR3 spells CASFTGRREPSYEQYF. CDR3 DNA sequence: TGTGCCAGCTTCACCGGACGGAGAGAGCCGTCCTACGAGCAGTACTTC.

The chain combines TRBV9 with TRBJ1-1, with TRBD1 matching 12 bases. V was pared by 3 bases and J by 8 bases, with 5 bases of the junction left unmatched. CDR3 length: 14 residues. The germline V gene has CDR1 SGDLS and CDR2 YYNGEE. DNA of the CDR3: TGTGCCAGCAGCGCCGGGACAGGGGGCGCCGAAGCTTTCTTT. Its protein product is CASSAGTGGAEAFF.

The chain links TRBV7-8 to TRBJ1-1; D possibly corresponds to TRBD1 (6 bases). Trimming took off 0 bases at V and 5 bases at J, with 16 bases between the two ends. Germline V gene lookup returns CDR1 SGHVS and CDR2 FQNEAQ. This CDR3 is built from 16 residues. The CDR3 is CASSLAGAGAGTEAFF. CDR3 bases: TGTGCCAGCAGCTTAGCGGGCGCGGGGGCGGGGACTGAAGCTTTCTTT.

The J gene is TRBJ1-3, the V gene TRBV10-3; 9 bases map to TRBD1. Losses at the gene ends were 11 bases for V and 3 bases for J; bases not matched to a gene: 5. This CDR3 spans 13 amino acids. The germline CDR1 and CDR2 sequences are ENHRY and SYGVKD. DNA of the CDR3: TGTGCCGTTACAGGGGGCGGTGGAAACACCATATATTTT. Its translation is CAVTGGGGNTIYF.